A selection of T cell receptor beta chains follows, all from one sample in a study of Ad26.COV2.S vaccination and SARS-CoV-2 variants. TCRdb keeps only in-frame clones here, not all; method: immunoSEQ multiplex PCR. The table has some 480,000 clones, around 90% seen once. Here the sequenced sample was peripheral blood, taken in a trial of Ad26.COV2.S vaccine versus placebo. The receptors shown here come from a person aged 18 to 59 who received the Ad26.COV2.S COVID-19 vaccine or a placebo. CDR3s include the opening cysteine and the closing phenylalanine or tryptophan. The D gene is left open where the match is weak. Expanded clones are given a class, and other clones once, few, many or no size at all.

v_call	d_call	j_call	clone_size	cdr3_aa	cdr3_nt
TRBV4-1	-	TRBJ2-3	-	CASSQDWAASTDTQYF	TGCGCCAGCAGCCAAGATTGGGCAGCTAGCACAGATACGCAGTATTTT
TRBV5-4	-	TRBJ2-7	-	CASSFGTNYEQYF	TGTGCCAGCAGCTTCGGGACGAACTACGAGCAGTACTTC
TRBV5-4	-	TRBJ1-5	-	CASSLGGSNQPQHF	TGTGCCAGCAGCTTGGGCGGTAGCAATCAGCCCCAGCATTTT
TRBV27	TRBD2	TRBJ2-7	-	CASSTSGYTYEQYF	TGTGCCAGCAGCACTAGCGGCTATACCTACGAGCAGTACTTC
TRBV5-1	-	TRBJ2-3	-	CASSFGGITADTQYF	TGCGCCAGCAGCTTTGGCGGGATCACGGCAGATACGCAGTATTTT
TRBV20-1	-	TRBJ1-5	-	CSPRTFEAQHF	TGCAGTCCCCGGACTTTCGAGGCCCAGCATTTT
TRBV2	TRBD2	TRBJ2-1	few	CASTSTSGAYNEQFF	TGTGCCAGCACCTCGACTAGCGGGGCTTACAATGAGCAGTTCTTC
TRBV2	-	TRBJ1-2	-	CASRADSNYGYTF	TGTGCCAGCAGAGCCGACAGTAACTATGGCTACACCTTC
TRBV7-9	TRBD2	TRBJ2-2	-	CASSYPGGEITGELFF	TGTGCCAGCAGCTACCCCGGGGGGGAAATCACCGGGGAGCTGTTTTTT
TRBV27	-	TRBJ2-2	once	CASSSSITGELFF	TGTGCCAGCAGTTCCTCCATCACCGGGGAGCTGTTTTTT
TRBV29-1	-	TRBJ2-1	-	CSVEDRGAWEQFF	TGCAGCGTTGAAGATCGGGGGGCATGGGAGCAGTTCTTC
TRBV30	TRBD1	TRBJ2-7	once	CAWEGQPSYEQYF	TGTGCCTGGGAGGGACAGCCCTCCTACGAGCAGTACTTC
TRBV11-3	-	TRBJ2-5	-	CASSRDRETQYF	TGTGCCAGCAGCAGGGACCGGGAGACCCAGTACTTC
TRBV5-1	-	TRBJ1-1	-	CASSLGFRVNTEAFF	TGCGCCAGCAGCTTGGGGTTTAGAGTGAACACTGAAGCTTTCTTT
TRBV28	-	TRBJ2-3	-	CASSLSGALDTQYF	TGTGCCAGCAGTTTATCGGGGGCATTGGATACGCAGTATTTT
TRBV4-1	-	TRBJ2-7	-	CASSQEMFYYEQYF	TGCGCCAGCAGCCAAGAAATGTTCTACTACGAGCAGTACTTC
TRBV20-1	TRBD2	TRBJ2-1	once	CRGLAGDEQFF	TGCAGGGGACTAGCGGGTGATGAGCAGTTCTTC
TRBV28	TRBD1	TRBJ1-5	-	CASSPTGDQPQHF	TGTGCCAGCAGTCCTACAGGGGACCAGCCCCAGCATTTT
TRBV5-1	-	TRBJ1-3	-	CASSLPQMGAGNTIYF	TGCGCCAGCAGCTTGCCACAGATGGGCGCCGGAAACACCATATATTTT
TRBV4-3	TRBD2	TRBJ2-1	-	CASSQGPERGYNEQFF	TGCGCCAGCAGCCAAGGGCCTGAGCGGGGGTACAATGAGCAGTTCTTC
TRBV4-2	-	TRBJ1-2	few	CASSQDGGGTNYGYTF	TGTGCCAGCAGCCAAGATGGTGGGGGGACCAACTATGGCTACACCTTC
TRBV20-1	-	TRBJ1-2	-	CSASKPMEVWYGYTF	TGCAGTGCTAGTAAGCCCATGGAGGTATGGTATGGCTACACCTTC
TRBV5-5	TRBD1	TRBJ2-7	-	CASSFGGQRYEQYF	TGTGCCAGCAGCTTTGGGGGACAGCGCTACGAGCAGTACTTC
TRBV7-3	-	TRBJ2-1	-	CASSLTPNPNSYNEQFF	TGTGCCAGCAGCTTAACGCCCAACCCAAACTCCTACAATGAGCAGTTCTTC
TRBV4-2	TRBD1	TRBJ1-6	-	CASSQDQGDQHSPLHF	TGTGCCAGCAGCCAAGATCAGGGGGACCAACATTCACCCCTCCACTTT
TRBV6-5	-	TRBJ1-1	-	CASSYAGGPAEAFF	TGTGCCAGCAGTTACGCAGGAGGTCCCGCTGAAGCTTTCTTT
TRBV5-1	-	TRBJ1-1	-	CASSSGGGSPEAFF	TGCGCCAGCAGCTCCGGAGGGGGGAGTCCTGAAGCTTTCTTT
TRBV21-1	-	TRBJ2-7	-	CASGRWRDAWEQYF	TGTGCCAGCGGACGGTGGCGGGATGCGTGGGAGCAGTACTTC